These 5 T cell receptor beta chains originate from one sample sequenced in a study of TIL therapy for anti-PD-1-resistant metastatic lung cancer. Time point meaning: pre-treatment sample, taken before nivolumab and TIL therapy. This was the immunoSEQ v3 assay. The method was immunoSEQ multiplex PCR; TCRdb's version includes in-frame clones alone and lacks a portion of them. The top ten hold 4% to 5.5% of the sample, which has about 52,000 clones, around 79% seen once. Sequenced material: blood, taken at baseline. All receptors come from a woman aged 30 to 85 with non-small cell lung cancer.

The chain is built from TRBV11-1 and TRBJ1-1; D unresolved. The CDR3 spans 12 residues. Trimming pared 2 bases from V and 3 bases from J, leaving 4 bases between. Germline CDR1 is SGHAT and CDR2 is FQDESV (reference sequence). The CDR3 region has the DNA TGTGCCAGCAGCTTAAGTGACACTGAAGCTTTCTTT. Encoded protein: CASSLSDTEAFF.

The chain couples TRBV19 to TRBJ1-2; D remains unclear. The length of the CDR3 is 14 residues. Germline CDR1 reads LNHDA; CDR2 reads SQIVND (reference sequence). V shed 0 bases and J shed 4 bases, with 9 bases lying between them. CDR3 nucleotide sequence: TGTGCCAGTAGTATAGACGGGATCCTCTATGGCTACACCTTC. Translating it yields CASSIDGILYGYTF.

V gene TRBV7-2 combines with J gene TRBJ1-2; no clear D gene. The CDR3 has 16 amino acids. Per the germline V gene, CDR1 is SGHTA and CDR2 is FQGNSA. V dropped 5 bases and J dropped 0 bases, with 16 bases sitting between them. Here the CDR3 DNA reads TGTGCCAGCAGCGTCACCCCGGTTACAGCTAACTATGGCTACACCTTC. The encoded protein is CASSVTPVTANYGYTF.

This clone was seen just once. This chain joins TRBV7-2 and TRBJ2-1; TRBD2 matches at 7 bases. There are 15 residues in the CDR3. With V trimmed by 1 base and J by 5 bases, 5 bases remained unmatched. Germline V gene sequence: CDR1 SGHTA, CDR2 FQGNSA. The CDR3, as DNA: TGTGCCAGCAGCTTAGAGGCTAGCGGCCACAATGAGCAGTTCTTC. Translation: CASSLEASGHNEQFF.

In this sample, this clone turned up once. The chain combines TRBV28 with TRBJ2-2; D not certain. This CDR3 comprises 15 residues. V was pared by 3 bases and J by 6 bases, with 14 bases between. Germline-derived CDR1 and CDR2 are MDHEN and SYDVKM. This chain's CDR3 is CASSFYEPRAGELFF. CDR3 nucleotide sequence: TGTGCCAGCAGTTTCTACGAACCTCGCGCCGGGGAGCTGTTTTTT.